The TCR beta chain described here comes from a study of identical twins. This clonotype showed up many times. Its antigen is still unknown. Overall study findings and caveats: The same donors were not followed; conclusions instead depended on cross-sectional statistical analysis. Diverse VJ usage suggested most zero-insertion clonotypes were not invariant T cells. Beta out-of-frame twin sharing showed a weaker excess.

The CDR3 runs to 14 residues. V gave up 2 bases and J gave up 1 base, with 5 bases separating them. Per the germline V gene, CDR1 is MGHDK and CDR2 is SYGVNS. Each cDNA held unique molecular identifiers, and template switching gave it a universal primer site. Each CDR3 protein gets one entry after TCRdb re-called the 5' RACE reads with MiXCR. This sample has 250,000 or so distinct CDR3 sequences; around 7% occur once, and the top ten carry around 3.4%. This same sample was also part of a study on yellow fever vaccine responses in identical twins.

The clonotype comes from a woman in her late teens or twenties in good health. The sample taken for sequencing was memory (CD45RO+) T cells sorted from blood. The J gene is TRBJ2-2, the V gene TRBV25-1; no firm D call. The CDR3 nucleotides are TGTGCCAGCAGTGAAGCCAAGAACACCGGGGAGCTGTTTTTT. It yields the protein CASSEAKNTGELFF.